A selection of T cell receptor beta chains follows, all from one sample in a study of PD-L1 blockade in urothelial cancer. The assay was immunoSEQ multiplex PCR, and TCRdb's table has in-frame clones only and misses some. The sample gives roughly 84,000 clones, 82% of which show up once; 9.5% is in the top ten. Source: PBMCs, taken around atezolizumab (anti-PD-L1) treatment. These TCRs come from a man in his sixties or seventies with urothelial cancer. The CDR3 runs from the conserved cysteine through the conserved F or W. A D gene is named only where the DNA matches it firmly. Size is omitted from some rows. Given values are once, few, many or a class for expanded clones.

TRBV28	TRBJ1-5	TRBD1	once	TGTGCCAGCAGTCCCTCCGGGACAGGGGAAGGTGGCAATCAGCCCCAGCATTTT	CASSPSGTGEGGNQPQHF
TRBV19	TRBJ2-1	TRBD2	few	TGTGCCAGTAGTTCTACTAGCGGGGCCCGCTCCTACAATGAGCAGTTCTTC	CASSSTSGARSYNEQFF
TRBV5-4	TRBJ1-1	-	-	TGTGCCAGCAGCGCGGGGGGAGTGAAGGACACTGAAGCTTTCTTT	CASSAGGVKDTEAFF
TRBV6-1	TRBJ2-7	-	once	TGTGCCAGCACCCGGGACACCAGCTCCTACGAGCAGTACTTC	CASTRDTSSYEQYF
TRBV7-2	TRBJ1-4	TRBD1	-	TGTGCCAGCAGCTTAGCCCAGGGGGCAGAGACTAATGAAAAACTGTTTTTT	CASSLAQGAETNEKLFF
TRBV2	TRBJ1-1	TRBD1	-	TGTGCCAGACCACAGGGGGCGTCGAACACTGAAGCTTTCTTT	CARPQGASNTEAFF
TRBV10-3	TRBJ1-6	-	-	TGTGCCATCACTCCTGGGGGGATGGATTCACCCCTCCACTTT	CAITPGGMDSPLHF
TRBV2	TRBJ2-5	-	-	TGTGCCAGCAGGGAAGACTACCAAGAGACCCAGTACTTC	CASREDYQETQYF
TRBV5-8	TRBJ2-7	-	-	TGTGCCAGCCCCCTCCCCCTCGAGCAGTACTTC	CASPLPLEQYF
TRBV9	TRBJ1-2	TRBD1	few	TGTGCCAGCAGCGTAGCTAACAGGGGTGAAGGCTACACCTTC	CASSVANRGEGYTF
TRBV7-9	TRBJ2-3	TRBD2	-	TGTGCCAGCAGCTTAGGATCGGTCGGCGGGGGGTGGACAGATACGCAGTATTTT	CASSLGSVGGGWTDTQYF
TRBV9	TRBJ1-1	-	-	TGTGCCAGCAGCGTAGCGGGTTATACTGAAGCTTTCTTT	CASSVAGYTEAFF
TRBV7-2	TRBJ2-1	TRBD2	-	TGTGCCAGCAGCTTAGCGAGCGGGACCCACAATGAGCAGTTCTTC	CASSLASGTHNEQFF
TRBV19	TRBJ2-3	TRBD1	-	TGTGCCAGTAGGCCTCCAGGGGGAAGGGGCACAGATACGCAGTATTTT	CASRPPGGRGTDTQYF
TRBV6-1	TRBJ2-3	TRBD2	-	TGTGCCAGCATGGCTAGCGGGGCTACAGATACGCAGTATTTT	CASMASGATDTQYF
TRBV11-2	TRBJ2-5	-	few	TGTGCCAGCAGCTTAGTAAGCGAGACCCAGTACTTC	CASSLVSETQYF
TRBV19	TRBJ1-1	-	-	TGTGCCAGTAGTAAACGCAGGGCTGAAGCTTTCTTT	CASSKRRAEAFF
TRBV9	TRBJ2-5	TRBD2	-	TGTGCCAGCAGCGCCGGACTAGCGGAACAAGAGACCCAGTACTTC	CASSAGLAEQETQYF
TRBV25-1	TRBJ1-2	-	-	TGTGCCAGCAGTGAAAACAGAGAGGGCTACACCTTC	CASSENREGYTF
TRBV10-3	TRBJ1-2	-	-	TGTGCCATCAGCCATCCTACAGGGAACTATGGCTACACCTTC	CAISHPTGNYGYTF
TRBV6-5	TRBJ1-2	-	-	TGTGCCAGCAGTTACTCGATTGGGGGGAACAGTGGCTACACCTTC	CASSYSIGGNSGYTF
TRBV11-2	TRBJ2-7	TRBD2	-	TGTGCCAGCAGCTTGAATAGCGGGGGGGCCTACGAGCAGTACTTC	CASSLNSGGAYEQYF
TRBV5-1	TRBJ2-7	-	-	TGCGCCAGCAGCTTGGGTCCGGGATCCTACGAGCAGTACTTC	CASSLGPGSYEQYF
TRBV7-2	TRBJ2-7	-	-	TGTGCCAGCAGCTTAGATAGAGCCGCTACCGAGCAGTACTTC	CASSLDRAATEQYF